This TCR beta chain was identified in a study of T cell repertoires in MIS-A myocarditis. This clone was observed a single time. The repertoire was sequenced with immunoSEQ multiplex PCR; TCRdb's copy has only in-frame clones and lacks some. The data show roughly 14,000 clones, with around 74% seen just once and roughly 61% held by the top ten. This TCR was recovered from a young man with fulminant myocarditis from multisystem inflammatory syndrome in adults (MIS-A) after COVID-19. Sequencing was done on a sample of left ventricle heart tissue obtained at autopsy.

The CDR3 region is CASSEGQPQHF. As DNA, the CDR3 is TGTGCCAGCAGTGAGGGTCAGCCCCAGCATTTT. This chain links TRBV6-1 with TRBJ1-5; D is ambiguous. Trimming took 3 bases from V and 6 from J, leaving 3 bases between them. The CDR3 is 11 residues long. Looked up from germline, CDR1 is MNHNS and CDR2 is SASEGT.